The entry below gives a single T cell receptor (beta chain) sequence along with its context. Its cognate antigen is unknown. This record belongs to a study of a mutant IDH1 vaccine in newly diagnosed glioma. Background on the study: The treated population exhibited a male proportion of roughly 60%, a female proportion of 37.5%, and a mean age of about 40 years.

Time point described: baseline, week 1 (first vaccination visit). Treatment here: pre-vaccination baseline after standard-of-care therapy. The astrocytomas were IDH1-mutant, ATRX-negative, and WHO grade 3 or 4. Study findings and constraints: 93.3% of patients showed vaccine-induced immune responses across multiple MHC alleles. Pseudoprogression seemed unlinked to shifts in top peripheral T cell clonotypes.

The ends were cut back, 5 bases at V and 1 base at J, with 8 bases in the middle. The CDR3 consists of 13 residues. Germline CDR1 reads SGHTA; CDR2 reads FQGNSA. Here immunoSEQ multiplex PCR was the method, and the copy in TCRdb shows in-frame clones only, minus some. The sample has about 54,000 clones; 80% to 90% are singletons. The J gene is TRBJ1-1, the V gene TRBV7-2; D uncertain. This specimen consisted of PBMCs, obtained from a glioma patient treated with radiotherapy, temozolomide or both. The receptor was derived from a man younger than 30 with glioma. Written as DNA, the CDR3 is TGTGCCAGCAGCCAAAAGCGGAACACTGAAGCTTTCTTT. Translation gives CASSQKRNTEAFF.